This is a list of T cell receptor beta chains from one sample in a study of CDR3 diversity in severe acne. TCRdb processed the PCR reads anew with MiXCR; each CDR3 protein has one entry. Found here are tens of thousands of distinct CDR3 sequences, 45% to 65% of them singletons; the top ten hold roughly 13%. Sequences were obtained from blood. The receptors here all came from a male donor in good health, without acne. Each CDR3 is given with its conserved first and last residue. D genes are given only for firm matches. The listing skips clone size in some rows; elsewhere it reads once, few, many or a size class.

V gene	clone size	D gene	J gene	CDR3 DNA	CDR3 protein
TRBV5-6	few	TRBD1	TRBJ1-2	TGTGCCAGCAGCCGCAGTGGACAGGGGGATTATGGCTACACCTTC	CASSRSGQGDYGYTF
TRBV15	many	-	TRBJ1-6	TGTGCCACCAGCAGATCCAAGGGGGGGAATTCACCCCTCCACTTT	CATSRSKGGNSPLHF
TRBV2	many	TRBD2	TRBJ2-2	TGTGCCAGCTCAACCCCGCATCTAGCGGGAGAGCCGAACACCGGGGAGCTGTTTTTT	CASSTPHLAGEPNTGELFF
TRBV7-9	-	-	TRBJ1-2	TGTGCCAGCAGCTTACAGGGTTTGGGGAACTATGGCTACACCTTC	CASSLQGLGNYGYTF
TRBV20-1	many	TRBD2	TRBJ2-7	TGCAGTGCTAGGGATGTGGGGGGGGAGCAGTACTTC	CSARDVGGEQYF
TRBV9	-	TRBD2	TRBJ2-4	TGTGCCAGCAGCGCCACCGGGACTAGCGGGAGTAATTGGGCCAACATTCAGTACTTC	CASSATGTSGSNWANIQYF
TRBV5-1	many	TRBD1	TRBJ2-5	TGCGCCAGCAGCGACGGGACAGAAAACCAAGAGACCCAGTACTTC	CASSDGTENQETQYF
TRBV19	-	TRBD1	TRBJ1-1	TGTGCCAGTAGTACCCCTGGGACAGGGGAGACTGAAGCTTTCTTT	CASSTPGTGETEAFF
TRBV6-5	-	-	TRBJ1-2	TGTGCCAGCACTCAGTCCAGGGGTGGCTACACCTTC	CASTQSRGGYTF
TRBV10-3	many	TRBD2	TRBJ2-7	TGTGCCATCTCGACTAGCGGGAGTACATACGAGCAGTACTTC	CAISTSGSTYEQYF
TRBV7-2	few	TRBD1	TRBJ1-5	TGTGCCAGCAGCACCAAGACAGGGTACCAGCCCCAGCATTTT	CASSTKTGYQPQHF
TRBV20-1	-	TRBD2	TRBJ2-7	TGCAGTGCTAGAGATCTTGTGACTAGCGGTTACGAGCAGTACTTC	CSARDLVTSGYEQYF
TRBV20-1	few	TRBD2	TRBJ2-7	TGCAGTGCTGGACTAGCGGGGACTTACGAGCAGTACTTC	CSAGLAGTYEQYF
TRBV7-3	few	TRBD1	TRBJ1-2	TGTGCCAGCAGTCCGGGACAGGGGGTTGGCTACACCTTC	CASSPGQGVGYTF
TRBV15	medium-sized	TRBD1	TRBJ2-2	TGTGCCACCAGCACTGGACAGGCATCACGCGGGGGGGAGCTGTTTTTT	CATSTGQASRGGELFF
TRBV7-9	-	-	TRBJ1-6	TGTGCCAGCAGCTCAGGACGGCCAAATAATTCACCCCTCCACTTT	CASSSGRPNNSPLHF
TRBV25-1	once	TRBD2	TRBJ2-7	TGTGCCAGCAGTGAAGGAGCTAGCGGGAGGTCCTACGAGCAGTACTTC	CASSEGASGRSYEQYF
TRBV5-1	-	-	TRBJ1-2	TGTGCCAGCAGCTTGGAATCTGGCTACTATGGCTACACCTTC	CASSLESGYYGYTF
TRBV5-1	many	TRBD2	TRBJ2-7	TGCGCCAGCAGCTTGGTAGTAGCGGGGACCCAGACACAGCAGTACTTC	CASSLVVAGTQTQQYF
TRBV2	many	-	TRBJ2-5	TGTGCCAGCAGTGAAGACGGCGGGCTGGGGGAGACCCAGTACTTC	CASSEDGGLGETQYF
TRBV20-1	few	TRBD1	TRBJ2-5	TGCAGTGCCATCGCAGGACAGGGGGTCCGAGAGACCCAGTACTTC	CSAIAGQGVRETQYF
TRBV15	-	-	TRBJ2-5	TGTGCCACCAGCAGAGGGGCGGGGGCGCTTCAAGAGACCCAGTACTTC	CATSRGAGALQETQYF